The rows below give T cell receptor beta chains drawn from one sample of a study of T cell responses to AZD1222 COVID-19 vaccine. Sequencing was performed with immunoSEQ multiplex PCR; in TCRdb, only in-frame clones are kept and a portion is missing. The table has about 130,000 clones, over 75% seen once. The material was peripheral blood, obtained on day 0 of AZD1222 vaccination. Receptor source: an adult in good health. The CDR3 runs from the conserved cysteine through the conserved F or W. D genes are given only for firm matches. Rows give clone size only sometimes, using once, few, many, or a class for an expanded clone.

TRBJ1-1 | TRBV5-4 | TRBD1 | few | CASSPGGTAMNTEAFF | TGTGCCAGCAGCCCCGGAGGGACAGCGATGAACACTGAAGCTTTCTTT
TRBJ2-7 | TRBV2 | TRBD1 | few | CASRAPDRMGEQYF | TGTGCCAGCAGAGCCCCGGACAGGATGGGCGAGCAGTACTTC
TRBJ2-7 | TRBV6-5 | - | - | CASSRTASYEQYF | TGTGCCAGCAGCAGGACAGCCTCCTACGAGCAGTACTTC
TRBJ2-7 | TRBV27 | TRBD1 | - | CVSSFGQGAYEQYF | TGTGTCAGCAGTTTTGGGCAGGGGGCGTACGAGCAGTACTTC
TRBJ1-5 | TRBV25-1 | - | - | CASSFLGQPQHF | TGTGCCAGCAGTTTCCTGGGGCAGCCCCAGCATTTT
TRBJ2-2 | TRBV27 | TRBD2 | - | CASSLEGGRAPGELFF | TGTGCCAGCAGTTTAGAAGGCGGGAGGGCCCCCGGGGAGCTGTTTTTT
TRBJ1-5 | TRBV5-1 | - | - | CASSLGDGGNQPQHF | TGCGCCAGCAGCTTGGGGGACGGTGGCAATCAGCCCCAGCATTTT
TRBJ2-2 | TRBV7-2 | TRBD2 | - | CASSPVGLAPSSNTGELFF | TGTGCCAGCAGCCCGGTTGGACTAGCTCCTTCGTCGAACACCGGGGAGCTGTTTTTT
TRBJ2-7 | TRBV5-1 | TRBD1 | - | CASSPGTDTYEQYF | TGCGCCAGCAGCCCCGGGACAGACACATACGAGCAGTACTTC
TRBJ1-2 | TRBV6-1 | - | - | CASSEDGLGDYVMYGYTF | TGTGCCAGCAGTGAAGATGGGTTGGGAGATTACGTTATGTATGGCTACACCTTC
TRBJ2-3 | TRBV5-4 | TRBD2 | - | CASSLAFLQLAGGDTQYF | TGTGCCAGCAGCTTGGCGTTTCTCCAACTAGCGGGAGGGGATACGCAGTATTTT
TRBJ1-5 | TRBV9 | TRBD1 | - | CASSSQGARQPQHF | TGTGCCAGCAGCTCCCAGGGGGCGAGGCAGCCCCAGCATTTT
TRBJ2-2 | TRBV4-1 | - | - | CASSQGPTGGELFF | TGCGCCAGCAGCCAAGGGCCGACGGGCGGGGAGCTGTTTTTT
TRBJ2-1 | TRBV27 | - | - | CASSPNPVAWNEQFF | TGTGCCAGCAGTCCCAACCCGGTTGCGTGGAATGAGCAGTTCTTC
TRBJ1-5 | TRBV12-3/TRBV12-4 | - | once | CATASGANQPQHF | TGTGCCACCGCCTCGGGGGCCAATCAGCCCCAGCATTTT
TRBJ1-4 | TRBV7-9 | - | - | CASTLALGGDEKLFF | TGTGCCAGCACGCTTGCTCTTGGGGGGGATGAAAAACTGTTTTTT
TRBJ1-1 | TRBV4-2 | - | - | CASSQDMGLTNTEAFF | TGTGCCAGCAGCCAAGATATGGGGCTTACGAACACTGAAGCTTTCTTT